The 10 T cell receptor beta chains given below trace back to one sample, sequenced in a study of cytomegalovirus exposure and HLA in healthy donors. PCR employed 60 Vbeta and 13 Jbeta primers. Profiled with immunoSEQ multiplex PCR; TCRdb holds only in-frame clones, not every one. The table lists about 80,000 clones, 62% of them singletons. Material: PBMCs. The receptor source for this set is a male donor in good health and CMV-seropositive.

The CDR3: CASSSGGRFTEAFF. Written as DNA, the CDR3 is TGTGCCAGCAGCTCAGGGGGCAGATTCACTGAAGCTTTCTTT. The chain recombines TRBV7-2 with TRBJ1-1; 8 bases align to TRBD1. There are 14 residues in the CDR3. Germline values: CDR1 SGHTA, CDR2 FQGNSA. Trimming cost V 4 bases and J 4 bases; bases outside gene matches: 5.

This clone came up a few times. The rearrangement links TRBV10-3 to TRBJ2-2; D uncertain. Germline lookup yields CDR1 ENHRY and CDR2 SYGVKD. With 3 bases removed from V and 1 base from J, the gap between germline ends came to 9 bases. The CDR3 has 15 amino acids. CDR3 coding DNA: TGTGCCATCAGTGAACGACAACTGAACACCGGGGAGCTGTTTTTT. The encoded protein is CAISERQLNTGELFF.

CDR3 bases: TGTGCCAGCAGCGGGGGAGCGGGGGGCCTGGCTGGCTACACCTTC. Its translation: CASSGGAGGLAGYTF. J is TRBJ1-2 and V is TRBV7-3; maybe TRBD1 (6 bases). This CDR3 is 15 amino acids long. Trimming pared 5 bases from V and 7 bases from J, leaving 20 bases between. CDR1 is SGHTA, CDR2 FQGTGA, per germline.

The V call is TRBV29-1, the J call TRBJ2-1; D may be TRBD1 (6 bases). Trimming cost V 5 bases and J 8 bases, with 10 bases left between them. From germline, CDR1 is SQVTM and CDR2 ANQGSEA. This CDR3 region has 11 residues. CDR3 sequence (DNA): TGCAGCGTTCCCTACAGGGATGAGCAGTTCTTC. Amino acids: CSVPYRDEQFF.

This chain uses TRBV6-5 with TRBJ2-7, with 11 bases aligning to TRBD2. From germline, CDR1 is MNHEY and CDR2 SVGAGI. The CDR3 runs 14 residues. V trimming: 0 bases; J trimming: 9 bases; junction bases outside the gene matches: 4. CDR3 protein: CASSYSGTSGSQYF. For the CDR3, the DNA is TGTGCCAGCAGTTACTCCGGGACTAGCGGCTCGCAGTACTTC.

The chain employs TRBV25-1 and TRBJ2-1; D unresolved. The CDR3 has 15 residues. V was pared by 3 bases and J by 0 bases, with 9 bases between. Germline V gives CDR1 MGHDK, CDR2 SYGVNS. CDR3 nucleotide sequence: TGTGCCAGCAGTGACTCTCGGGTCTCCTACAATGAGCAGTTCTTC. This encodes CASSDSRVSYNEQFF.

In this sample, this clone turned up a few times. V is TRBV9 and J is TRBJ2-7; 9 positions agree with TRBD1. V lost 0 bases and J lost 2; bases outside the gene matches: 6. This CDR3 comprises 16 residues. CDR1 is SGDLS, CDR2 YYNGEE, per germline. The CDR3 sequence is CASSVDPGQGPYEQYF. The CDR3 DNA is TGTGCCAGCAGCGTAGACCCGGGACAGGGTCCCTACGAGCAGTACTTC.

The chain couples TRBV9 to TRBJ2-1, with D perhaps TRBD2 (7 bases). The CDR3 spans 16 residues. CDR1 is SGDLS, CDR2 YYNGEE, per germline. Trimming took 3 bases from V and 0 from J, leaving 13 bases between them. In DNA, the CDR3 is TGTGCCAGCAGCGCCAAGGGGGGGATCTCCTACAATGAGCAGTTCTTC. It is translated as CASSAKGGISYNEQFF. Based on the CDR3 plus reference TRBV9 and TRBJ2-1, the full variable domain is DSGVTQTPKHLITATGQRVTLRCSPRSGDLSVYWYQQSLDQGLQFLIQYYNGEERAKGNILERFSAQQFPDLHSELNLSSLELGDSALYFCASSAKGGISYNEQFFGPGTRLTVL.

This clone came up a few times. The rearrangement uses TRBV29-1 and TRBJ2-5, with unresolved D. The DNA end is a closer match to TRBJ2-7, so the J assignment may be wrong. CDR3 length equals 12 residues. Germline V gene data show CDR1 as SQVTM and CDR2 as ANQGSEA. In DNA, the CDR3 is TGCAGCGTTGAAGAAACAGACTACGAGCAGTACTTC. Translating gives CSVEETDYEQYF.

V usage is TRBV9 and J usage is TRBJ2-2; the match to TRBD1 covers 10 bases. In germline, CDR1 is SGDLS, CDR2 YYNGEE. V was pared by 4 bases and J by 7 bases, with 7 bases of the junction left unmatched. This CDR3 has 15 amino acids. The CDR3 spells CASSSRQGASGELFF. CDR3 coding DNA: TGTGCCAGCAGCTCCCGACAGGGGGCGAGCGGGGAGCTGTTTTTT.